The present T cell receptor beta chain was sequenced within a study of blood T cells in healthy people across ages. The V and J ends lost 3 bases and 4 bases, in that order; junction bases with no gene match: 10. CDR3 length equals 17 residues. CDR1 and CDR2 (germline): MDHEN, SYDVKM. With a J-beta primer mix and a sample-barcoded 5' primer, a second PCR ran about 6 to 11 cycles. TCRdb independently ran MiXCR on the 5' RACE reads; one entry per CDR3 protein. This table holds some 880,000 distinct CDR3 sequences, under 40% found once. This clonotype has only a few counts. Peripheral blood was drawn, about 10 milliliters per donor.

This clonotype originated in a man aged 18 to 29 in good health. The chain combines TRBV28 with TRBJ2-2; the match to TRBD1 covers 8 bases. Sequenced sample: blood. CDR3 in DNA: TGTGCCAGCAGTTTTAGCGACTCCGGGACAGGCACCGGGGAGCTGTTTTTT. Amino acids: CASSFSDSGTGTGELFF.